The 3 T cell receptor beta chains in this list originate from one sample, sequenced in a study of T-cell reconstitution after alpha-beta-depleted transplantation in children. Molecular barcoding with unique molecular identifiers was used for the TCRbeta library. TCRdb itself ran the PCR reads through MiXCR, one entry per CDR3 protein. This table has about 410,000 distinct CDR3 sequences, around 20% appearing once. The source was PBMCs from the stem cell graft donor, collected from the stem cell graft. The origin of the receptors is a human donor who donated a stem cell graft to a child with acute myeloid leukemia.

J is TRBJ2-2 and V is TRBV15; D unresolved. The V gene's germline CDR1 is LNHNV and CDR2 YYDKDF (reference sequence). The V end lost 0 bases, the J end lost 6 bases, and 5 bases lay between the germline ends. The CDR3 spans 13 residues. Here the CDR3 DNA reads TGTGCCACCAGCAGAGAGGGTGCCGGGGAGCTGTTTTTT. It codes for CATSREGAGELFF.

The chain uses TRBV4-1 and TRBJ2-7, with TRBD1 identical over 7 bases. Germline-derived CDR1 and CDR2 are MGHRA and YSYEKL. This CDR3 region has 16 residues. Trimming cost V 0 bases and J 1 base; bases outside gene matches: 6. DNA for the CDR3: TGCGCCAGCAGCCAAGACGACAGGGAGATATCCTACGAGCAGTACTTC. Amino acids: CASSQDDREISYEQYF.

This clonotype was seen many times. The chain uses TRBV4-3 and TRBJ2-7, with no clear D. The CDR3 contains 12 residues. Trimming removed 2 bases from V and 6 bases from J, with 8 bases in between. Germline lookup yields CDR1 LGHNA and CDR2 YSLEER. CDR3: CASSQIKAEQYF. CDR3 nucleotide sequence: TGCGCCAGCAGCCAAATTAAGGCCGAGCAGTACTTC.